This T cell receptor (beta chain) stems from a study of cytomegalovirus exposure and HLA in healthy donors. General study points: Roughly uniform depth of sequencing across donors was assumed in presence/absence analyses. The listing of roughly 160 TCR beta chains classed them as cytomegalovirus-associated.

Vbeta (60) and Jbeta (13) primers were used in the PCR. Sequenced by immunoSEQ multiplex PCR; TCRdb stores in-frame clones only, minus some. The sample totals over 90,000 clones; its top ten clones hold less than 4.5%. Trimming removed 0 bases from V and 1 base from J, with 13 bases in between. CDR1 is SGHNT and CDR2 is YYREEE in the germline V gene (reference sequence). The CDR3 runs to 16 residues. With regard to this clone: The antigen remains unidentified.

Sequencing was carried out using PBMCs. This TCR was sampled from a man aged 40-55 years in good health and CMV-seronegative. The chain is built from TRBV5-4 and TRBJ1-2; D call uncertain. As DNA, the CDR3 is TGTGCCAGCAGCTTGGCCCAGCAACTAAATAACTATGGCTACACCTTC. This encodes CASSLAQQLNNYGYTF.